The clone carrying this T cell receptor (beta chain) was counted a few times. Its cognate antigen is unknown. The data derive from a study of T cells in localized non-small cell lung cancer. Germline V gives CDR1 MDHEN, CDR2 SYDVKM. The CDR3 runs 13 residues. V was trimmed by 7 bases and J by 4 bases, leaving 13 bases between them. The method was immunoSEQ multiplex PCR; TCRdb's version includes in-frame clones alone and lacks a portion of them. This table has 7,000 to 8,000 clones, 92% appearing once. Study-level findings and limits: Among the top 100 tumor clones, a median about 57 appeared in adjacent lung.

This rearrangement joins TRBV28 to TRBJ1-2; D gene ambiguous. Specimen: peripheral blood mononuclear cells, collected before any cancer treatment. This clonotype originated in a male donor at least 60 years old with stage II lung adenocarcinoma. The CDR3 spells CASNEGSPYGYTF. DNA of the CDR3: TGTGCCAGCAATGAGGGCAGCCCCTATGGCTACACCTTC.